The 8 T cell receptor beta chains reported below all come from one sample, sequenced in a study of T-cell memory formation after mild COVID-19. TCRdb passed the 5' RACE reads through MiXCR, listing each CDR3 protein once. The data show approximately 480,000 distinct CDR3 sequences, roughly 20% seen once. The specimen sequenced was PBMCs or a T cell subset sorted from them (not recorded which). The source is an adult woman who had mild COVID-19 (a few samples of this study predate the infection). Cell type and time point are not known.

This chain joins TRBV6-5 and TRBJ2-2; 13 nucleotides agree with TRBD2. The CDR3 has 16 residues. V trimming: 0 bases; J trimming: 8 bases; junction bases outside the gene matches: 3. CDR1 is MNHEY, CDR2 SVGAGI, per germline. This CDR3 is CASSYSTSGGLGELFF. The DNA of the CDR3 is TGTGCCAGCAGTTACTCGACTAGCGGGGGGCTTGGGGAGCTGTTTTTT.

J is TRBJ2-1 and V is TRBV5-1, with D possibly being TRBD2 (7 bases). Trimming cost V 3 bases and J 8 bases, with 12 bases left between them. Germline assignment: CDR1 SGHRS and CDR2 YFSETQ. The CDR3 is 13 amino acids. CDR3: CASSWRGRDEQFF. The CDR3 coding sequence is TGCGCCAGCAGCTGGCGGGGGCGGGATGAGCAGTTCTTC.

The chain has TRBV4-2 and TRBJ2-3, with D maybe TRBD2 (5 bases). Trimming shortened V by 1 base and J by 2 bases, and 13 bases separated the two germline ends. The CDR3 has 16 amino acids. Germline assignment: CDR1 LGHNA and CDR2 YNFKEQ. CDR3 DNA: TGTGCCAGCAGCCAAGCTGGAGGAGCCACCACAGATACGCAGTATTTT. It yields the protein CASSQAGGATTDTQYF.

For the CDR3, the DNA is TGTGCCAGCAGCCAAGCTAGTAGCGGGACTCGAGAGACCCAGTACTTC. As protein: CASSQASSGTRETQYF. The V and J genes are TRBV4-2 and TRBJ2-5; 8 nucleotides match TRBD2. Germline loops: CDR1 LGHNA, CDR2 YNFKEQ. There are 16 residues in the CDR3. J was trimmed by 4 bases and V by 1 base; bases with no gene match: 8.

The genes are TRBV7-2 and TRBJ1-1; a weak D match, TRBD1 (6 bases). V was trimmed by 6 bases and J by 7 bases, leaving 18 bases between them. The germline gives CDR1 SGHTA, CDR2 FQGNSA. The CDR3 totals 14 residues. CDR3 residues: CASSWKQGFGEAFF. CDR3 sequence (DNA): TGTGCCAGCAGTTGGAAGCAGGGGTTTGGTGAAGCTTTCTTT.

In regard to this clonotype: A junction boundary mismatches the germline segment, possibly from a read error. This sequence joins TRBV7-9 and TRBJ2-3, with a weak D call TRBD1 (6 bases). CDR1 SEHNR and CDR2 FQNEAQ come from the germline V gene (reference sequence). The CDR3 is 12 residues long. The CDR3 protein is CASSHREWSTDF. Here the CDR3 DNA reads TGTGCCAGCAGCCACAGGGAATGGTCGACGGATTTT.

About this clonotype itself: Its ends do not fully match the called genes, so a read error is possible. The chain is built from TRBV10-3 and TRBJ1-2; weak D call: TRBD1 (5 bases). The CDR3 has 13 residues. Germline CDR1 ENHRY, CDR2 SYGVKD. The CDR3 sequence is CAISRDYQGGYTF. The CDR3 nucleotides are TGTGCCATCAGCAGGGACTATCAGGGTGGCTATACCTTC.

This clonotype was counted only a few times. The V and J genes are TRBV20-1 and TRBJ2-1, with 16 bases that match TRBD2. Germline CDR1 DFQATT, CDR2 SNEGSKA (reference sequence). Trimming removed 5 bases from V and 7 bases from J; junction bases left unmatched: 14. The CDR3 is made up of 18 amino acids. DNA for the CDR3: TGCAGTGCTGCGGTCCCGGGACTAGCGGGGGGGCCCAGGAATGAGCAGTTCTTC. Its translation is CSAAVPGLAGGPRNEQFF.